Shown below are 22 T cell receptor beta chains from a single sample sequenced in a study of blood T cell repertoires in COVID-19. Some clones are missing from TCRdb's copy, which holds only in-frame ones; the method was immunoSEQ multiplex PCR. The repertoire consists of 150,000 to 200,000 clones, with more than 75% occurring once and the leading ten covering 1.2%. The specimen was PBMCs or T cells enriched from blood (not recorded which). Receptors were obtained from a human donor with acute COVID-19. The donor label of this sample is uncertain.

V and J are TRBV21-1 and TRBJ1-1; the listed D gene, TRBD1, was not tested against the DNA. TRBV21-1 is recorded as a pseudogene. The CDR3 spans 15 residues. The CDR3 spells CASTIDRGVNTEAFF. CDR3 in DNA: TGTGCCAGCACCATTGACAGGGGAGTGAACACTGAAGCTTTCTTT.

The J gene is TRBJ1-1, the V gene TRBV15; 7 nucleotides agree with TRBD1. The V and J ends lost 0 bases and 5 bases, in that order; junction bases with no gene match: 3. The CDR3 is 14 residues long. CDR1 LNHNV and CDR2 YYDKDF come from the germline V gene (reference sequence). CDR3 amino acids: CATSRDRGRTEAFF. For the CDR3, the DNA is TGTGCCACCAGCAGAGATAGGGGGCGGACTGAAGCTTTCTTT. The complete variable domain, with remaining parts taken from reference TRBV15 and TRBJ1-1, reads DAMVIQNPRYQVTQFGKPVTLSCSQTLNHNVMYWYQQKSSQAPKLLFHYYDKDFNNEADTPDNFQSRRPNTSFCFLDIRSPGLGDTAMYLCATSRDRGRTEAFFGQGTRLTVV.

The rearrangement links TRBV6-5 to TRBJ1-2, with a weak D call TRBD1 (5 bases). The CDR3 totals 15 residues. The germline V gene encodes CDR1 MNHEY and CDR2 SVGAGI. V lost 4 bases and J lost 4, with 16 bases in between. The CDR3 region is CASSSGLTQGYGYTF. The CDR3 nucleotides read TGTGCCAGCAGTTCGGGCCTCACTCAGGGCTATGGCTACACCTTC.

The rearrangement joins TRBV25-1 to TRBJ1-2; 7 bases line up with TRBD1. Per the germline V gene, CDR1 is MGHDK and CDR2 is SYGVNS. Trimming took 6 bases from V and 6 from J; bases not matched to a gene: 4. This CDR3 is 12 amino acids long. The CDR3 sequence is CASRGTADGYTF. Written as DNA, the CDR3 is TGTGCCAGCAGGGGGACAGCCGATGGCTACACCTTC.

This chain links TRBV7-8 with TRBJ2-1; TRBD2 might be the D (5 bases). The V end was cut by 2 bases, the J end by 0 bases, with 20 bases between. This CDR3 is 19 amino acids long. CDR1 is SGHVS, CDR2 FQNEAQ, per germline. The DNA for the CDR3 is TGTGCCAGCAGCTTATTCCTGGGCCTAGCCGAGAGCTCCTACAATGAGCAGTTCTTC. It yields the protein CASSLFLGLAESSYNEQFF.

The count of this clone is one. The V and J genes are TRBV27 and TRBJ2-5; possibly TRBD2 for D (6 bases). Germline CDR1 reads MNHEY; CDR2 reads SMNVEV (reference sequence). The ends were cut back, 10 bases at V and 5 bases at J, with 17 bases in the middle. The CDR3 loop spans 13 amino acids. The CDR3 protein is CATAWVRGETQYF. Written as DNA, the CDR3 is TGTGCCACCGCGTGGGTCCGGGGGGAGACCCAGTACTTC.

The V and J genes are TRBV3-1 (or the pseudogene TRBV3-2) and TRBJ1-5; D ambiguous. Trimming left V 0 bases short and J 3 bases short, with 3 bases between. Germline V gene lookup returns CDR1 LGHDT and CDR2 YNNKEL (reference sequence). The CDR3 has 13 residues. CDR3 sequence reads: CASSQDLNQPQHF. The CDR3 DNA is TGTGCCAGCAGCCAAGATCTCAATCAGCCCCAGCATTTT.

The chain joins TRBV19 to TRBJ1-1; D is uncertain. V gave up 3 bases and J gave up 3 bases, with 11 bases separating them. The CDR3 contains 14 residues. CDR1 is LNHDA and CDR2 is SQIVND in the germline V gene (reference sequence). CDR3 in amino acids: CASSIPGRYTEAFF. DNA for the CDR3: TGTGCCAGTAGTATCCCAGGTAGATACACTGAAGCTTTCTTT.

This sequence joins TRBV10-2 and TRBJ2-1; 14 nucleotides agree with TRBD2. V trimming: 8 bases; J trimming: 6 bases; junction bases outside the gene matches: 12. CDR1 and CDR2 (germline): WSHSY, SAAADI. This CDR3 is 17 amino acids long. The CDR3 DNA reads as TGCGCCAGCGTGGGGACTAGCGGGGGAACCTTGGGCAATGAGCAGTTCTTC. Protein: CASVGTSGGTLGNEQFF.

The chain combines TRBV19 with TRBJ2-4; TRBD2 matches at 7 bases. This CDR3 is 13 amino acids long. The germline CDR1 and CDR2 sequences are LNHDA and SQIVND (reference sequence). V shed 9 bases and J 2 bases; nucleotides not matched to a gene: 4. CDR3 bases: TGTGCCAGAAAGCGGGACCCCAAAAACATTCAGTACTTC. It is translated as CARKRDPKNIQYF.

The gene calls are TRBV19 and TRBJ2-4, with 9 nucleotides matching TRBD1. After removal of 1 base from V and 0 bases from J, the junction contained 10 bases not matched to a gene. Germline V gene lookup returns CDR1 LNHDA and CDR2 SQIVND (reference sequence). The CDR3 runs 19 residues. CDR3 region: CASSIGDREIVLAKNIQYF. CDR3 DNA: TGTGCCAGTAGTATAGGGGACAGGGAGATAGTTCTAGCCAAAAACATTCAGTACTTC.

This sequence joins TRBV12-3 or TRBV12-4 and TRBJ1-6; TRBD1 matches at 7 bases. The CDR3 length is 13 residues. V was clipped by 7 bases and J by 8 bases; unmatched bases: 5. DNA of the CDR3: TGTGCCAGCAAGGGGGCTATGGATTCACCCCTCCACTTT. Translation: CASKGAMDSPLHF.

This chain links TRBV2 with TRBJ1-1; possibly TRBD1 for D (5 bases). Germline V gene lookup returns CDR1 SNHLY and CDR2 FYNNEI. The CDR3 contains 13 residues. Trimming left V 8 bases short and J 1 base short, with 11 bases between. In DNA form, the CDR3 reads TGTGCCAGCGTCAGGGAGGGGAACACTGAAGCTTTCTTT. This encodes CASVREGNTEAFF.

The CDR3 reads CASSRSGGTQYF. The CDR3 DNA follows: TGTGCCAGCAGCCGTAGCGGGGGGACGCAGTATTTT. This chain joins TRBV3-1 (or the pseudogene TRBV3-2) and TRBJ2-3; 10 bases fit TRBD2. The germline V gene has CDR1 LGHDT and CDR2 YNNKEL (reference sequence). The junction had 1 base not matched to a gene; V was cut back by 4 bases and J by 9 bases. This CDR3 contains 12 residues.

This chain uses TRBV14 with TRBJ2-3; no definite D call. The CDR3 extends over 14 amino acids. Germline V lookup: CDR1 SGHDN, CDR2 FVKESK. V lost 3 bases to trimming and J lost 3 bases, with 10 bases between them. In DNA form, the CDR3 reads TGTGCCAGCAGCCAGTTTCGAGGAACAGATACGCAGTATTTT. Translating it yields CASSQFRGTDTQYF.

The chain joins TRBV6-5 to TRBJ2-1; 7 bases fit TRBD1. The length of the CDR3 is 14 residues. Germline V gene lookup returns CDR1 MNHEY and CDR2 SVGAGI. V was pared by 8 bases and J by 2 bases, with 6 bases of the junction left unmatched. In DNA form, the CDR3 reads TGTGCCAGCCAAAAGGGGACAGCCTACAATGAGCAGTTCTTC. Translated: CASQKGTAYNEQFF.

This chain joins TRBV12-3 or TRBV12-4 and TRBJ2-2, with 7 bases matching TRBD2. Trimming at V came to 5 bases and at J to 7 bases, leaving 4 bases not matched to a gene. The CDR3 has 13 residues. The CDR3 nucleotides read TGTGCCAGCAGTGAGGGGAGGGGCGGGGAGCTGTTTTTT. This gives the protein CASSEGRGGELFF.

This clone was recorded once. This sequence joins TRBV7-3 and TRBJ1-2, with 9 bases that match TRBD1. Germline CDR1 reads SGHTA; CDR2 reads FQGTGA. V trimming: 5 bases; J trimming: 6 bases; junction bases outside the gene matches: 16. The CDR3 is made up of 17 amino acids. The CDR3 bases are TGTGCCAGCAGCCTCTATCCGGGGGACAGGGAAGAACATGGCTACACCTTC. Protein: CASSLYPGDREEHGYTF.

The genes are TRBV30 and TRBJ1-4, with D perhaps matching TRBD1 (6 bases). Between the trimmed V and J ends, which lost 1 base and 4 bases, there was a span of 13 bases. The germline CDR1 and CDR2 sequences are GTSNPN and SVGIG (reference sequence). The CDR3 is 15 residues long. The CDR3 coding sequence is TGTGCCTGGAGTGAAACAGGGTTGGATAATGAAAAACTGTTTTTT. Translated: CAWSETGLDNEKLFF.

This clone has only one observation. V is TRBV7-3 and J is TRBJ2-3; 7 bases agree with TRBD1. V lost 5 bases and J lost 0; bases outside the gene matches: 5. CDR3 size: 15 residues. Germline CDR1 and CDR2: SGHTA and FQGTGA. The CDR3 DNA sequence: TGTGCCAGCAGCGCGACAGGGTCTAGCACAGATACGCAGTATTTT. Amino acids: CASSATGSSTDTQYF.

This clone has more than one count but fewer than ten. The DNA for the CDR3 is TGTGCCAGCAGCCCCCCGGGACAGCCCTTGAACACTGAAGCTTTCTTT. Translated: CASSPPGQPLNTEAFF. This rearrangement joins TRBV7-9 to TRBJ1-1, with TRBD1 matching over 7 bases. The trim removed 5 bases at V and 0 bases at J, leaving 9 bases unmatched. Germline lookup yields CDR1 SEHNR and CDR2 FQNEAQ (reference sequence). CDR3 length: 16 residues. The whole variable domain, remainder taken from reference TRBV7-9 and TRBJ1-1, is DTGVSQNPRHKITKRGQNVTFRCDPISEHNRLYWYRQTLGQGPEFLTYFQNEAQLEKSRLLSDRFSAERPKGSFSTLEIQRTEQGDSAMYLCASSPPGQPLNTEAFFGQGTRLTVV.

The gene calls are TRBV14 and TRBJ2-3; 12 nucleotides align to TRBD2. Germline assignment: CDR1 SGHDN and CDR2 FVKESK. The CDR3 sequence is 17 residues long. V was pared by 4 bases and J by 0 bases, with 5 bases of the junction left unmatched. Here the CDR3 reads CASSRGLAGPSTDTQYF. CDR3 DNA sequence: TGTGCCAGCAGCCGCGGACTAGCGGGACCTAGCACAGATACGCAGTATTTT.